This TCR beta chain was obtained from a study of cytomegalovirus exposure and HLA in healthy donors (dated by TCRdb to between 2016 and 2019). General notes on the study: According to an earlier analysis of 587 of the donors, about 180 million T cells yielded some 120 million unique TCR beta sequences and about 300 Gb of sequence data. An early release that covered fewer than 800 HLA-typed donors contained 300 to 350 gigabases of sequencing data and tens of millions of unique TCR sequences. The genetic ancestry cluster associated with self-reported Caucasian donors included over 80% of the roughly 380 genotyped donors. The study was designed to test whether signatures of past pathogen exposure could be identified by cataloging public T cell receptors. The study profiled the T cell repertoires of 500 to 800 subjects by immunosequencing and related them to cytomegalovirus serostatus. A separate validation cohort of over 95 different subjects was used in addition to the roughly 670-subject first cohort. To predict cytomegalovirus infection status, the study brought together high-throughput TCR immunosequencing, statistical association of individual TCRs with disease status, and machine learning. In a later analysis, previously published TCR beta repertoires from about 640 donors were re-analyzed and high-resolution HLA genotyping was added so that TCR occurrence patterns could be studied. Rather than using new phenotypic data, the later analysis identified candidate immune exposures from TCR beta sequences and from how often those sequences occurred across donors. To decide whether each TCR beta V gene segment behaved as functional or pseudogenic, an earlier analysis of several hundred of the donors relied on high-throughput TCR beta sequencing. Donor age, sex, ethnicity and CMV serostatus were compiled alongside the repertoire data. A later genetic analysis took genome-wide SNP genotypes for about 55% of the 666 donors and used that subset as a discovery cohort. Every discovery cohort repertoire had been produced on one sequencing platform. Both class I and class II loci were covered by HLA typing, at four-digit resolution. Typing coverage differed by locus: A, B, C, DRB1 and DQB1 were typed in roughly 620-630 donors, DQA1 in 500 to 550, DPA1 in some 600, and DPB1 in 450 to 490. Several DR-DQ haplotypes were handled as single units for association and clustering because linkage in the cohort was strong. Among about 360 genotyped donors of the cohort, an average of around 240,000 unique TCR beta nucleotide sequences were sequenced per donor, roughly 18% of them non-productive.

The library was generated by the immunoSEQ multiplex PCR assay. For the multiplex PCR, a mixture combining 60 forward primers for TCR Vbeta segments and 13 reverse primers for TCR Jbeta segments was used. The CDR3 region of rearranged TCR beta genes was amplified from genomic DNA with a multiplex PCR assay. Amplified TCR beta libraries were sequenced as 87-base-pair reads on the Illumina HiSeq System. The paper's processing steps were these. A later analysis counted about 80 million unique TCR beta chains across the 640 or so repertoires, and around 12 million of these chains were shared by at least two donors. Raw reads were error-corrected and collapsed into unique sequences by a nearest-neighbor algorithm in which closely related sequences were merged to remove PCR and sequencing errors. V, D and J gene segments were assigned by aligning CDR3 sequences to IMGT reference sequences. For a sequence to be retained, a match of at least six nucleotides to both a V gene segment and a J gene segment was required. Rearrangements were called productive when the CDR3 lacked stop codons and stayed in frame with V and J; all others were non-productive. Following IMGT convention, CDR3 was defined as the stretch from the second conserved V-encoded cysteine to the conserved J-encoded phenylalanine. Sequences without an unambiguous match to a single V gene segment were excluded from the earlier analysis of approximately 600 of the donors. An earlier analysis of a few hundred of the donors classified V segments as functional when productive rearrangements were above 56.7% and as segregating when the standard deviation between donors was above 5%. A statistical classification framework was built for diagnosing cytomegalovirus status from the catalog of TCR beta chain sequences. V and J gene assignment, in a later analysis, came from comparing TCR nucleotide sequences with IMGT/GENE-DB human TR gene sequences. The TCRdist pipeline was used in a later analysis to assign CDR3 sequences and most-parsimonious VDJ recombination scenarios. In a later analysis, each TCR beta chain was defined by its CDR3 amino acid sequence together with its V-gene family, and reads lacking a unique V-gene family were excluded. In a later analysis, nearly 600 highly shared, low-generation-probability nucleotide sequences were removed to address suspected cross-contamination and a sequencing artifact. In a later analysis, a clonal expansion index for each public chain was calculated from normalized within-repertoire ranks of inferred template counts. A later analysis computed generation probabilities with a VDJ recombination model fitted to out-of-frame rearrangements, and checked the results against IGoR. A later analysis scored TCR-TCR, TCR-HLA and TCR-CMV co-occurrence with hypergeometric tests, applying a repertoire-size bias correction to TCR pairs. To estimate false discovery rates, a later analysis permuted the HLA or CMV assignments 20 times. In a later analysis, co-occurring TCRs were grouped with DBSCAN, and TCRdist sequence similarity was added when clustering was performed within HLA-allele-positive subsets. Co-occurrence clustering excluded repertoires with fewer than 30,000 or more than 120,000 public chains, plus five with anomalous nucleotide sharing. Entries here come from immuneACCESS through TCRdb and include only in-frame sequences with V and J called. Some clones fail to appear in such tables; in the studies checked, an unresolved V gene covers under half of the shortfall, and the cause of the remainder is unknown. The V and J calls and clone size were taken over from that table, and D and trimming were inferred from the DNA. The sample table holds around 33,000 clones, of which 90% were seen once. The leading ten clones occupy approximately 2.5% of the sample.

Regarding this clone: Its cognate antigen has yet to be identified. Base qualities are not recorded, but no much larger clone differs from it by a single base.

The full study reports these points: A total of 150 to 200 TCR beta chains were listed by the study as associated with cytomegalovirus. For the cohort, immune exposure information was limited to CMV serostatus. A further reported finding was that TCR beta sequences accurately predicted the HLA-A and HLA-B alleles for most subjects in the first cohort. In a later analysis, TCR association rates were found to vary across HLA loci, with the most associated TCRs seen for DRB1 alleles and the fewest for HLA-C alleles. A cluster of highly shared sequence variants was judged likely to represent a technical artifact of the sequencing pipeline. The earlier analysis of about 600 of the donors excluded around 17 rarely observed V segments, including chromosome 9 orphons, because counts were too low. In vitro tests confirmed that a few of the cytomegalovirus-associated TCR beta chains recognize cytomegalovirus antigens. The cohort was sequenced for TCR beta chains only, and without alpha or paired-chain data the features that could be detected were limited. The authors suggested that the approach could potentially be extended to other disease states and immunological phenotypes. Several of the top co-occurrence clusters appeared to be linked to parvovirus B19, influenza, CMV and Epstein-Barr virus, according to a later analysis. A later genetic analysis associated a missense DCLRE1C variant with V-gene and J-gene trimming of TCR beta chains, and an independent cohort replicated the association. A later analysis found that HLA-associated TCR beta chains were more clonally expanded and had lower generation probabilities than equally common non-associated chains. An earlier analysis of approximately 530 of the donors showed that most TCR beta V segments appeared in productive rearrangements either about 87% or about 30% of the time, which broadly matched IMGT annotations. Across donors, most TCR sequences were observed very rarely, whereas some public TCRs were present in many individuals. According to a later analysis, most CMV-associated TCR beta chains appeared to be HLA-restricted, and the HLA associations seemed to be driven largely by CMV exposure. Strong co-occurrence of HLA alleles, especially DR and DQ, made assigning TCR associations to individual alleles difficult. Specific HLA alleles were associated with roughly 16,000 TCR beta sequences at a false discovery rate of 0.05 in a later analysis. HLA typing was unavailable for some donors at each locus, so association tests used only the typed subset. According to a later genetic analysis, donors in an Asian-associated ancestry cluster had fewer N-insertions in productive TCRs than the approximately 610-donor mean. The classifier was reported to diagnose cytomegalovirus status with high specificity and sensitivity in both the original cohort and the validation cohort. Linkage disequilibrium might explain the correlated functional status among segregating V segments, but an unknown experimental factor could not be ruled out. Presence/absence analyses assumed roughly uniform sequencing depth across donors, an assumption that may not hold.

The cohort was made up of 666 healthy bone marrow donors. All cohort members were sampled while nominally healthy, although unrecorded immune exposures were likely present. The donor tested CMV seronegative and was one of the 352 seronegative cohort members. Every donor gave a peripheral blood sample, and the peripheral blood mononuclear cells from that sample were used for TCR beta sequencing. Genomic DNA extraction from the blood cell samples was performed with the Qiagen DNeasy Blood Extraction Kit. Input material: PBMCs. The receptor was derived from a woman aged 18-29 years in good health and CMV-seronegative.

CDR3 reads: CASSLGGAGGLGAFF. In nucleotides, the sequence is TGTGCCAGCAGCTTAGGGGGTGCAGGGGGCTTGGGGGCTTTCTTT. This receptor chain uses TRBV7-2 and TRBJ1-1, and TRBD1 matches 8 of the central bases. Relative to germline, V is missing 1 base and J is missing 11 bases, with 12 bases of the junction outside any gene match. The germline V gene specifies SGHTA as CDR1 and FQGNSA as CDR2. The CDR3 runs 15 amino acids, cysteine and phenylalanine included. Only the CDR3 portion is preserved as DNA: 45 bases, with reading frame beginning at the first base. Here the CDR3 is joined to the reference TRBV7-2 and TRBJ1-1 genes, and the full variable domain is: GAGVSQSPSNKVTEKGKDVELRCDPISGHTALYWYRQSLGQGLEFLIYFQGNSAPDKSGLPSDRFSAERTGGSVSTLTIQRTQQEDSAVYLCASSLGGAGGLGAFFGQGTRLTVV.